This T cell receptor (beta chain) was identified during a study of shared T cell receptors in the human thymus. The CDR3 totals 14 residues. Germline assignment: CDR1 SGHRS and CDR2 YFSETQ. Trimming took off 0 bases at V and 5 bases at J, with 11 bases between the two ends. The repertoire was sequenced with immunoSEQ multiplex PCR; TCRdb's copy has only in-frame clones and lacks some. Among roughly 710,000 clones listed, approximately 85% were seen once. These same records also appear under a second study, on human thymus T cells.

Sequenced sample: thymocytes. This sequence joins TRBV5-1 and TRBJ1-2, with TRBD1 as a possible D gene (5 bases). The TCR originated in a girl in the first two years of life with a congenital heart defect. In DNA, the CDR3 is TGCGCCAGCAGCTTGGCCACGGCAGGGTATGGCTACACCTTC. Its translation: CASSLATAGYGYTF.